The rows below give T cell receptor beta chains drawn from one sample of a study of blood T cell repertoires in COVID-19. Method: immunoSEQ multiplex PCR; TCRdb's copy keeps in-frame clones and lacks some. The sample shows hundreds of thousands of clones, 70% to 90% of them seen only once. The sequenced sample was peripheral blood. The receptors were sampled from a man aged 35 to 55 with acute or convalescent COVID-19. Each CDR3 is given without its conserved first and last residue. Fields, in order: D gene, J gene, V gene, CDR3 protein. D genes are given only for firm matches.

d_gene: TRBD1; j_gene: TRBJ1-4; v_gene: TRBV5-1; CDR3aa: ASSLIRGQGTNEKLF
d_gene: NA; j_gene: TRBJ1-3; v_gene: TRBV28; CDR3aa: ASSKGGGEGTKGGNTIY
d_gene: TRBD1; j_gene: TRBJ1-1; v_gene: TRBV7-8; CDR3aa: ASSPGTERIREAF
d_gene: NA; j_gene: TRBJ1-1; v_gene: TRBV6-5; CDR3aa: ASSHRQRVNTEAF
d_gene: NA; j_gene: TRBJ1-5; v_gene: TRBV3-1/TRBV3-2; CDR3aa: ASSQGGAGSNQPQH
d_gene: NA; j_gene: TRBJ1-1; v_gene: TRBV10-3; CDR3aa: AISEAGSRQNTEAF
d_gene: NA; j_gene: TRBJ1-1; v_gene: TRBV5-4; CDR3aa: ASSSPGRGRAF
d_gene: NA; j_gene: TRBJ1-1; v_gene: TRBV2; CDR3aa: ASSEVVGGTEAF
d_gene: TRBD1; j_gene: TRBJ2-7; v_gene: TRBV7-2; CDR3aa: ASSSETGGYEQY
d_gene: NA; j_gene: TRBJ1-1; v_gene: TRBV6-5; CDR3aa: ASSYAVTHPNTEAF